The 20 T cell receptor beta chains listed next were all sequenced from one sample in a study of regulatory T cells in long-lasting Graves disease. In building TCR beta libraries, iRepertoire HTBI primers were used together with Arm-PCR of CDR3 regions. TCRdb passed the multiplex PCR reads through MiXCR, listing each CDR3 protein once. Of about 350,000 distinct CDR3 sequences listed, 16% are singletons. Time point indicated: newly diagnosed GD, antithyroid drugs for less than 3 months. Construction of the TCR library relied on RNA isolated from PBMCs. The data were also submitted as part of a second study, on T cells in Graves' hyperthyroidism and ophthalmopathy.

Specimen: peripheral blood mononuclear cells (PBMCs), collected at new diagnosis, from a patient treated with antithyroid drugs. These receptors were obtained from a middle-aged man with Graves disease.

In its sample, this clonotype was seen a few times. The V call is TRBV5-1, the J call TRBJ1-3, with D possibly being TRBD1 (6 bases). Between the trimmed V and J ends, which lost 0 bases and 8 bases, there was a span of 12 bases. The V gene's germline CDR1 is SGHRS and CDR2 YFSETQ. The CDR3 sequence is 14 residues long. The CDR3 protein is CASSLEGGSDTIYF. CDR3 DNA: TGCGCCAGCAGCTTGGAAGGGGGTTCGGACACCATATATTTT.

This clonotype was detected many times. The CDR3 region is CSASARLGYEQFF. The CDR3 coding sequence is TGCAGTGCTAGCGCGAGACTAGGCTACGAGCAGTTCTTC. The J gene is TRBJ2-1, the V gene TRBV20-1; tentatively, D is TRBD2 (6 bases). This CDR3 region has 13 residues. Germline V CDR1 and CDR2: DFQATT, SNEGSKA (reference sequence). The V and J ends lost 3 bases and 10 bases respectively, with 16 bases between them.

This clonotype was picked up many times. This rearrangement joins TRBV20-1 to TRBJ1-5; no firm D call. V was pared by 1 base and J by 0 bases, with 13 bases between. Germline values: CDR1 DFQATT, CDR2 SNEGSKA (reference sequence). The CDR3 consists of 16 residues. The CDR3, as DNA: TGCAGTGCTAGAGGCGGGTACAACGATAGCAATCAGCCCCAGCATTTT. This codes for CSARGGYNDSNQPQHF.

The chain carries TRBV2 and TRBJ2-2, with 8 bases aligning to TRBD2. V gave up 6 bases and J gave up 7 bases; unmatched junction bases: 4. The CDR3 sequence is 13 residues long. CDR1 and CDR2 (germline): SNHLY, FYNNEI. The CDR3 region is CASSTRGGGELFF. The DNA for the CDR3 is TGTGCCAGCAGCACCCGGGGGGGCGGGGAGCTGTTTTTT.

CDR3 nucleotides: TGTGCCAGCAGCGTCGACCCGGGACGCACTGGAAACACCATATATTTT. Translation: CASSVDPGRTGNTIYF. The chain has TRBV9 and TRBJ1-3; maybe TRBD1 (5 bases). CDR3 length equals 16 residues. V was shortened by 2 bases and J by 2 bases, with 14 bases between the two germline ends. Per the germline V gene, CDR1 is SGDLS and CDR2 is YYNGEE.

This clonotype was seen many times. The rearrangement joins TRBV20-1 to TRBJ1-5, with D uncertain. V was trimmed by 0 bases and J by 3 bases, leaving 9 bases between them. The V gene's germline CDR1 is DFQATT and CDR2 SNEGSKA (reference sequence). CDR3 size: 14 residues. The CDR3 reads CSARDLGNNQPQHF. CDR3 in DNA: TGCAGTGCTAGAGATCTGGGTAACAATCAGCCCCAGCATTTT.

The chain is built from TRBV10-3 and TRBJ2-7, with 8 positions matching TRBD1. This CDR3 contains 14 residues. Germline values: CDR1 ENHRY, CDR2 SYGVKD. The trim removed 5 bases at V and 0 bases at J, leaving 3 bases unmatched. The CDR3 sequence is CAISRGQASYEQYF. Here the CDR3 DNA reads TGTGCCATCAGTCGGGGACAGGCCTCCTACGAGCAGTACTTC.

V gene TRBV6-1 combines with J gene TRBJ2-4, with D hard to call. This CDR3 contains 15 residues. CDR1 MNHNS and CDR2 SASEGT come from the germline V gene. Trimming stripped 4 bases from V and 6 bases from J, with 16 bases between. The CDR3 sequence: CASSVQGLQRNIQYF. CDR3 in DNA: TGTGCCAGCAGTGTACAAGGATTACAGAGAAACATTCAGTACTTC.

The sample holds many counts of this clonotype. The gene calls are TRBV28 and TRBJ2-4; 8 bases are shared with TRBD2. The CDR3 spans 14 residues. V shed 5 bases and J 15 bases; nucleotides not matched to a gene: 15. The germline V gene has CDR1 MDHEN and CDR2 SYDVKM. CDR3 coding DNA: TGTGCCAGCAGTGGGGACGGGGGGGCCCTCGAGGGGTACTTC. This sequence encodes CASSGDGGALEGYF.

This clonotype was observed many times. The V call is TRBV7-3, the J call TRBJ2-1; TRBD2 aligns across 7 bases. In germline, CDR1 is SGHTA, CDR2 FQGTGA. There are 15 residues in the CDR3. Unmatched junction bases numbered 4, after V lost 1 base and J lost 4 bases. CDR3: CASSLNGGFYNEQFF. The CDR3 bases are TGTGCCAGCAGCTTAAACGGGGGGTTTTACAATGAGCAGTTCTTC.

This clonotype was counted ten times or more. The chain employs TRBV15 and TRBJ1-1; D is unclear. The CDR3 spans 11 residues. In germline, CDR1 is LNHNV, CDR2 YYDKDF (reference sequence). V was pared by 0 bases and J by 9 bases, with 5 bases between. CDR3 bases: TGTGCCACCAGCAGAGATACCAAAGCTTTCTTT. It is translated as CATSRDTKAFF.

Many counts were recorded for this clonotype. This chain connects TRBV12-3 or TRBV12-4 to TRBJ2-5; TRBD1 matches 8 bases. With V trimmed by 1 base and J by 5 bases, 9 bases remained unmatched. This CDR3 contains 16 residues. CDR3 coding DNA: TGTGCCAGCAGTTTAGGGCGCAGGGGGCGCAGGGAGACCCAGTACTTC. Residues: CASSLGRRGRRETQYF.

V is TRBV28 and J is TRBJ1-1, with D perhaps TRBD1 (5 bases). The CDR3 sequence is 13 residues long. V was pared by 5 bases and J by 5 bases, with 12 bases between. Germline V lookup: CDR1 MDHEN, CDR2 SYDVKM. CDR3: CASSHTKGTEAFF. The CDR3 DNA reads as TGTGCCAGCAGTCACACCAAGGGGACTGAAGCTTTCTTT.

A few counts support this clonotype. V is TRBV7-9 and J is TRBJ2-7; 9 bases line up with TRBD1. With 8 bases clipped from V and 1 base from J, the junction kept 6 bases outside the gene matches. Germline V gene sequence: CDR1 SEHNR, CDR2 FQNEAQ (reference sequence). The CDR3 totals 14 residues. The CDR3 DNA reads as TGTGCCAGCGGTCGGGGACAGGGTTCCTACGAGCAGTACTTC. It translates to CASGRGQGSYEQYF.

This clonotype has more than one count but fewer than ten. The chain links TRBV14 to TRBJ2-1, with D hard to call. V shed 1 base and J shed 3 bases, with 13 bases lying between them. Germline-derived CDR1 and CDR2 are SGHDN and FVKESK. The CDR3 runs 16 residues. This CDR3 reads CASSQVQDNLYNEQFF. The CDR3 DNA follows: TGTGCCAGCAGCCAAGTGCAAGATAACCTCTACAATGAGCAGTTCTTC.

There are many counts of this clonotype. J is TRBJ2-7 and V is TRBV28; tentatively, D is TRBD1 or TRBD2 (5 bases each). CDR1 and CDR2 from the germline V gene are MDHEN and SYDVKM. This CDR3 comprises 16 residues. V lost 6 bases and J lost 3, with 21 bases in between. The CDR3 region has the DNA TGTGCCAGCAGCCCGGGGCCACAGTATCCCAGCTACGAGCAGTACTTC. It codes for CASSPGPQYPSYEQYF.

This clonotype was seen many times. This sequence joins TRBV12-3 or TRBV12-4 and TRBJ2-3, with TRBD2 matching 7 bases. The junction had 9 bases not matched to a gene; V was cut back by 5 bases and J by 1 base. This CDR3 is built from 16 residues. DNA of the CDR3: TGTGCCAGCAGTACGTGGATGGCGGGGGGCACAGATACGCAGTATTTT. It encodes CASSTWMAGGTDTQYF.

V gene TRBV9 combines with J gene TRBJ2-3; the D is unclear. Trimming removed 0 bases from V and 2 bases from J, with 7 bases in between. Germline loops: CDR1 SGDLS, CDR2 YYNGEE. The CDR3 runs 14 residues. This CDR3 is CASSVGLYTDTQYF. Here the CDR3 DNA reads TGTGCCAGCAGCGTAGGCCTCTACACAGATACGCAGTATTTT.

This clonotype was counted ten times or more. The V call is TRBV6-2 or TRBV6-3, the J call TRBJ2-5; 7 bases are shared with TRBD1. The CDR3 totals 14 residues. From germline, CDR1 is MNHEY and CDR2 SVGEGT. V was pared by 2 bases and J by 2 bases, with 2 bases of the junction left unmatched. CDR3: CASSYGTEQETQYF. CDR3 coding DNA: TGTGCCAGCAGTTACGGGACAGAGCAAGAGACCCAGTACTTC.

The rearrangement uses TRBV7-9 and TRBJ2-1; 9 nucleotides line up with TRBD1. Unmatched junction bases numbered 7, after V lost 0 bases and J lost 4 bases. The CDR3 runs to 17 residues. Germline V gene sequence: CDR1 SEHNR, CDR2 FQNEAQ (reference sequence). In nucleotides, the CDR3 is TGTGCCAGCAGCTTAGCCCCGGGACAGGGAGATTACAATGAGCAGTTCTTC. Amino acids: CASSLAPGQGDYNEQFF.